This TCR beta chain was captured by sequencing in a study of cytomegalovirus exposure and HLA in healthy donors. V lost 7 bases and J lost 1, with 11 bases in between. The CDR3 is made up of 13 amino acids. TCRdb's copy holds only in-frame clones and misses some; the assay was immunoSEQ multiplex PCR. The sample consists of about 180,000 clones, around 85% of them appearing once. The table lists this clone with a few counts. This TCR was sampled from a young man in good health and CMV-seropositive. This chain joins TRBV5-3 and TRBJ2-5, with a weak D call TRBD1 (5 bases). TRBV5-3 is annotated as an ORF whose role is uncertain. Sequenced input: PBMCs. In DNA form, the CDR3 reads TGTGCCAGAGGGGCGGAGCCCCAAGAGACCCAGTACTTC. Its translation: CARGAEPQETQYF.